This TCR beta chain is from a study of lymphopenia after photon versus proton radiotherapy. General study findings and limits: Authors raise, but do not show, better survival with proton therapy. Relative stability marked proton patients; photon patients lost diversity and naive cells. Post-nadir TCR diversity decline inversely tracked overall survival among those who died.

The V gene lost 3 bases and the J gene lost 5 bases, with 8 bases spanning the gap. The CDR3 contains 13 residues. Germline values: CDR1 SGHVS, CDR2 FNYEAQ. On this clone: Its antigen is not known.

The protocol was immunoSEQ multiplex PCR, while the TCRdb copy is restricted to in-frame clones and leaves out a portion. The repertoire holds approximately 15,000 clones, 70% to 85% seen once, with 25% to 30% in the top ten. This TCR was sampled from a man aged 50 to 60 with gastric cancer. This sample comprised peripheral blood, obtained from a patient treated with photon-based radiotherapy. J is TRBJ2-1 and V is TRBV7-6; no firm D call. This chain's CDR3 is CASSFAPNNEQFF. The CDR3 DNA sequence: TGTGCCAGCAGCTTCGCCCCTAACAATGAGCAGTTCTTC. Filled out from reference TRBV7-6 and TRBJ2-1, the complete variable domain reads GAGVSQSPRYKVTKRGQDVALRCDPISGHVSLYWYRQALGQGPEFLTYFNYEAQQDKSGLPNDRFSAERPEGSISTLTIQRTEQRDSAMYRCASSFAPNNEQFFGPGTRLTVL.